A selection of T cell receptor beta chains follows, all from one sample in a study of cytomegalovirus exposure and HLA in healthy donors. Some clones are missing from TCRdb's copy, which holds only in-frame ones; the method was immunoSEQ multiplex PCR. In the table there are 90,000 or so clones, almost 80% of which are singletons. The sample taken for sequencing was PBMCs. These TCRs come from a female donor in good health and CMV-seronegative. The CDR3 runs from the conserved cysteine through the conserved F or W. D genes are given only for firm matches. The size of a clone is reported for some rows only, either as once, few or many, or as a class for expanded clones.

CDR3 DNA	CDR3 protein	D gene	V gene	clone size	J gene
TGTGCCAGCAGCTTTAGACAGGGGGGCTCTGGAAACACCATATATTTT	CASSFRQGGSGNTIYF	TRBD1	TRBV7-6	-	TRBJ1-3
TGCAGCGTTGATCGGGGAAGCTATGGCTACACCTTC	CSVDRGSYGYTF	-	TRBV29-1	-	TRBJ1-2
TGTGCCAGTAGTCCCAGAATCGGGACTAGCGGCAATGAGCAGTTCTTC	CASSPRIGTSGNEQFF	TRBD2	TRBV19	-	TRBJ2-1
TGCGCCAGCAGCTTGCCCGGGGACAGGGCTGAAGCTTTCTTT	CASSLPGDRAEAFF	TRBD1	TRBV5-1	-	TRBJ1-1
TGCAGCGTTGAAGACCGGGACAGGGGGAGGTATGGCTACACCTTC	CSVEDRDRGRYGYTF	TRBD1	TRBV29-1	-	TRBJ1-2
TGTGCCAGCAGTCCGAGGACAGACCGGGCCGGGGAGCTGTTTTTT	CASSPRTDRAGELFF	-	TRBV7-6	-	TRBJ2-2
TGTGCCAGCAGCTTAGGTAGTAGCAGCAGCACAGATACGCAGTATTTT	CASSLGSSSSTDTQYF	-	TRBV7-9	-	TRBJ2-3
TGTGCCAGCAGCTTAGAAGGACAGGCCCATAATTCACCCCTCCACTTT	CASSLEGQAHNSPLHF	TRBD1	TRBV7-2	-	TRBJ1-6
TGTGCCAGCAGCCCCGGTGGAGGGGTAAACTACGAGCAGTACTTC	CASSPGGGVNYEQYF	-	TRBV7-9	-	TRBJ2-7
TGTGCCAGCAGCCAAGGTTCTCCAGGGGGCATAGAGACCCAGTACTTC	CASSQGSPGGIETQYF	TRBD1	TRBV4-2	-	TRBJ2-5
TGCAGCGTTGAAGGGGGGCCGTCGCCCTATACGCAGTATTTT	CSVEGGPSPYTQYF	-	TRBV29-1	once	TRBJ2-3
TGTGCCAGCAGGACAGGGGGCCCTACTAGCACAGATACGCAGTATTTT	CASRTGGPTSTDTQYF	TRBD1	TRBV5-4	-	TRBJ2-3
TGTGCCACCAGCAGAGATGGGGGGGGACCGTCAGGCGATACGCAGTATTTT	CATSRDGGGPSGDTQYF	TRBD2	TRBV15	-	TRBJ2-3
TGTGCCAGTAGTATCAGGACATTCTACGAGCAGTACTTC	CASSIRTFYEQYF	-	TRBV19	-	TRBJ2-7
TGCAGCGTTTCGACAGGGCTTAATGAAAAACTGTTTTTT	CSVSTGLNEKLFF	TRBD1	TRBV29-1	-	TRBJ1-4
TGCGCCAGCAGCGAAGGGGGCAGCTACGAGCAGTACTTC	CASSEGGSYEQYF	TRBD1	TRBV4-1	-	TRBJ2-7
TGTGCCAGCAGCCAGGGGCTGGAGGAGACCCAGTACTTC	CASSQGLEETQYF	-	TRBV28	-	TRBJ2-5
TGCAGTGCTAGAAGCCCCCGTGAGCAGTTCTTC	CSARSPREQFF	-	TRBV20-1	-	TRBJ2-1
TGCGCCAGCACCCGGTCGGGACAGGGACTAAACACTGAAGCTTTCTTT	CASTRSGQGLNTEAFF	TRBD1	TRBV23-1	-	TRBJ1-1
TGTGCCAGCAGTGTAGCGGGAGGTGACTACAATGAGCAGTTCTTC	CASSVAGGDYNEQFF	TRBD2	TRBV27	few	TRBJ2-1
TGTGCCAGCCGGGGGACTAGCGTGTCCTACGAGCAGTACTTC	CASRGTSVSYEQYF	TRBD2	TRBV6-5	-	TRBJ2-7
TGTGCCAGCAGCTTAGGGGAGCATGAGCAGTTCTTC	CASSLGEHEQFF	-	TRBV11-3	-	TRBJ2-1
TGCGCCAGCAGCTATGCGGGAGTTTCGTCCACTGAAGCTTTCTTT	CASSYAGVSSTEAFF	-	TRBV5-1	-	TRBJ1-1
TGCGCCAGCAGCCTCAACTCCCCTACAGATACGCAGTATTTT	CASSLNSPTDTQYF	-	TRBV4-1	-	TRBJ2-3
TGCGCCAGCACCCCCACTAGGGCCTACAATGAGCAGTTCTTC	CASTPTRAYNEQFF	-	TRBV5-1	-	TRBJ2-1
TGTGCCAGCAGCCAAGAACAGGATCCGGGCAGCTATGGCTACACCTTC	CASSQEQDPGSYGYTF	-	TRBV4-2	-	TRBJ1-2
TGTGCCAGCAAACTCTTGGACAGGGGGAGAGAGCAGTACTTC	CASKLLDRGREQYF	TRBD1	TRBV2	-	TRBJ2-7
TGTGCCAGCAGTCTACAGGGAGGGGGGCTAGCCAAAAACATTCAGTACTTC	CASSLQGGGLAKNIQYF	-	TRBV7-6	-	TRBJ2-4
TGTGCCAGCAGCTTCGGACAGCCCTACGAGCAGTACTTC	CASSFGQPYEQYF	-	TRBV5-6	-	TRBJ2-7
TGTGCCAGCAGTATGCGGGGCTATGGCTACACCTTC	CASSMRGYGYTF	-	TRBV6-5	-	TRBJ1-2
TGTGCCAGCAGCTTATGGGACAGGGCGGAAGCTTTCTTT	CASSLWDRAEAFF	TRBD1	TRBV7-2	-	TRBJ1-1
TGCGCCAGCAGTCACCGGGGACAGGGGTCAACCTACGAGCAGTACTTC	CASSHRGQGSTYEQYF	TRBD1	TRBV23-1	once	TRBJ2-7
TGTGCCAGCAGGGGGACAGTCGTCTACGAGCAGTACTTC	CASRGTVVYEQYF	TRBD1	TRBV2	-	TRBJ2-7
TGTGCCAGCAGTTTGAGCACAGTTAGTCAGCCCCAGCATTTT	CASSLSTVSQPQHF	-	TRBV28	once	TRBJ1-5
TGTGCCTCCCAACCGGGACAGGGGGCTGGGCAGCCCCAGCATTTT	CASQPGQGAGQPQHF	TRBD1	TRBV10-3	few	TRBJ1-5
TGTGCCAGCAGTTACGGTGGACAGGGGAATCAGCCCCAGCATTTT	CASSYGGQGNQPQHF	TRBD1	TRBV6-6	-	TRBJ1-5
TGTGCCAGCAGCTTAGTGTCAGGGAAGTCCTACGAGCAGTACTTC	CASSLVSGKSYEQYF	-	TRBV7-9	few	TRBJ2-7
TGTGCCAGTAGTACGCAGGGGACAACTAATGAAAAACTGTTTTTT	CASSTQGTTNEKLFF	-	TRBV19	few	TRBJ1-4
TGTGCCAGCAGTTCCACTAGCGGTCCTTCCTACAATGAGCAGTTCTTC	CASSSTSGPSYNEQFF	TRBD2	TRBV11-1	-	TRBJ2-1
TGTGCCAGTACTCCCCGGACAGGGGAAGAGACCCAGTACTTC	CASTPRTGEETQYF	TRBD1	TRBV19	-	TRBJ2-5
TGTGCCAGCAGCTTAGGACTAGCGGGAGGGACCCAGTACTTC	CASSLGLAGGTQYF	TRBD2	TRBV7-2	-	TRBJ2-5
TGTGCCAGCCTCTCGTACAGGGGTGGACGAGAGACCCAGTACTTC	CASLSYRGGRETQYF	TRBD1	TRBV6-1	-	TRBJ2-5
TGTGCCTGGAGTGTACGGACAGGGGATCGATTCTTC	CAWSVRTGDRFF	TRBD1	TRBV30	-	TRBJ2-1
TGCGCCAGCAGCTTCAGGGGCGGCCAGCCCCAGCATTTT	CASSFRGGQPQHF	-	TRBV5-1	-	TRBJ1-5
TGTGCCAGCAGTGACAGGACCTACAATGAGCAGTTCTTC	CASSDRTYNEQFF	-	TRBV25-1	once	TRBJ2-1
TGCAGCGTTGAAGAACAGGGTCTGAAGACCCAGTACTTC	CSVEEQGLKTQYF	-	TRBV29-1	once	TRBJ2-5
TGTGCCAGCAGCTTGGCCGGGTCGGGCGGGGAGCTGTTTTTT	CASSLAGSGGELFF	-	TRBV5-6	-	TRBJ2-2
TGCGCCAGCAGCTTGGACAGCGGGGGTTATCAGCCCCAGCATTTT	CASSLDSGGYQPQHF	-	TRBV5-1	-	TRBJ1-5
TGTGCCGACCAGCCAGGGGGGAATGGCTACACCTTC	CADQPGGNGYTF	-	TRBV21-1	-	TRBJ1-2
TGTGCCTGGGGACTAGCGGGAGTTCAAGAGACCCAGTACTTC	CAWGLAGVQETQYF	TRBD2	TRBV30	-	TRBJ2-5
TGTGCCAGCAGCTTAGACAGAAACACCGGGGAGCTGTTTTTT	CASSLDRNTGELFF	-	TRBV7-2	-	TRBJ2-2
TGTGCCAGCAGCCCCTTTCCTAGACAGACCTACGAGCAGTACTTC	CASSPFPRQTYEQYF	-	TRBV7-9	-	TRBJ2-7
TGTGCCAGCAGTGAATGGGGGCCCAACACTGAAGCTTTCTTT	CASSEWGPNTEAFF	-	TRBV6-1	few	TRBJ1-1
TGCGCCAGCAGCTTGGAAACCGCGGACAGATCCTACGAGCAGTACTTC	CASSLETADRSYEQYF	-	TRBV5-1	few	TRBJ2-7
TGCGCCAGCAGTCACTACAGGGGGCCCCGTTTTAGCAATCAGCCCCAGCATTTT	CASSHYRGPRFSNQPQHF	TRBD1	TRBV23-1	few	TRBJ1-5
TGTGCCAGCAGCGGACTAGCGGTTAACACCGGGGAGCTGTTTTTT	CASSGLAVNTGELFF	TRBD2	TRBV2	-	TRBJ2-2
TGTGCCAGCAGTTTAACTCGACTCAGGGATCTGCCACCAGAAGCTTTCTTT	CASSLTRLRDLPPEAFF	-	TRBV27	-	TRBJ1-1